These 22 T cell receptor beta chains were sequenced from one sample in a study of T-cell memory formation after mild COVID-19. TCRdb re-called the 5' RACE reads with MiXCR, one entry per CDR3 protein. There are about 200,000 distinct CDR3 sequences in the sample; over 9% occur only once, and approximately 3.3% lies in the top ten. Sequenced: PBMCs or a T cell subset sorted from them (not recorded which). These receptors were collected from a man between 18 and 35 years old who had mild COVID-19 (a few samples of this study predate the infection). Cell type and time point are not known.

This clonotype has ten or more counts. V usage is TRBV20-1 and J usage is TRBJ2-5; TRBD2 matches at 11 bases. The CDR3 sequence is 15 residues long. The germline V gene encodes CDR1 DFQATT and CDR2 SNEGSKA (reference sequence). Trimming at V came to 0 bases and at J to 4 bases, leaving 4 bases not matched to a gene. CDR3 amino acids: CSARDSGLAGETQYF. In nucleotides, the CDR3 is TGCAGTGCTAGAGACTCTGGACTAGCGGGAGAGACCCAGTACTTC.

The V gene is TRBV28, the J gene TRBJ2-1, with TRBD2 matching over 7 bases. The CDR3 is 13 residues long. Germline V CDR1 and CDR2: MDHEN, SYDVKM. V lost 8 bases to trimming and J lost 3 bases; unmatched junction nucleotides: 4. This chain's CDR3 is CASGGTNYNEQFF. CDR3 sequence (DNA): TGTGCCAGCGGCGGGACTAACTACAATGAGCAGTTCTTC.

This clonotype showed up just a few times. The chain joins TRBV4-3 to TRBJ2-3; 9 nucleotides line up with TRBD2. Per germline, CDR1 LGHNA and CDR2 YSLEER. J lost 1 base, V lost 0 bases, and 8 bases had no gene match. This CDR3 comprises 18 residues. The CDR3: CASSQDPAGGAGTDTQYF. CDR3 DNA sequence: TGCGCCAGCAGCCAAGATCCGGCGGGGGGGGCTGGCACAGATACGCAGTATTTT.

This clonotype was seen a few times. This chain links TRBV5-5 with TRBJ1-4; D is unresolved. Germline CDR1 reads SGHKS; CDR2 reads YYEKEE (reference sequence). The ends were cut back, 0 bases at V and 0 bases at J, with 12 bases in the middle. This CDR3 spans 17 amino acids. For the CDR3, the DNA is TGTGCCAGCAGCTTGGCGGGTAGGAGAGCAACTAATGAAAAACTGTTTTTT. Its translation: CASSLAGRRATNEKLFF.

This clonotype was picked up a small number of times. The DNA for the CDR3 is TGTGCCAGCAGCTTCCCATCGCCCGATACGCAGTATTTT. Translation gives CASSFPSPDTQYF. V usage is TRBV7-2 and J usage is TRBJ2-3, with no clear D. The CDR3 is 13 amino acids. V was trimmed by 3 bases and J by 6 bases, leaving 10 bases between them. Germline lookup yields CDR1 SGHTA and CDR2 FQGNSA.

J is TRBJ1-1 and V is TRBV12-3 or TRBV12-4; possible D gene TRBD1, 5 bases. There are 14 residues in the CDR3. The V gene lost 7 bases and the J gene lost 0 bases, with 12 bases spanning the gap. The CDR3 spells CASTPGRMNTEAFF. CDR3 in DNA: TGTGCCAGCACCCCAGGGAGAATGAACACTGAAGCTTTCTTT.

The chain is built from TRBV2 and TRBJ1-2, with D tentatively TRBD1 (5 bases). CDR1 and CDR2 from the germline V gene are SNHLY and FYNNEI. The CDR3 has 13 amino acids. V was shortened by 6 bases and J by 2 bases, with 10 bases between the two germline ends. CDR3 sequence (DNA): TGTGCCAGCAGGGGGGGAGTAAACTATGGCTACACCTTC. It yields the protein CASRGGVNYGYTF.

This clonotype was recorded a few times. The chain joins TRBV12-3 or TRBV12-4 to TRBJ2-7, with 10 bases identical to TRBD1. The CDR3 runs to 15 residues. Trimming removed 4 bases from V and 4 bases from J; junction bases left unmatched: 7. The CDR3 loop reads CASSWRDRGLYEQYF. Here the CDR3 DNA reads TGTGCCAGCAGTTGGCGGGACAGGGGACTGTACGAGCAGTACTTC.

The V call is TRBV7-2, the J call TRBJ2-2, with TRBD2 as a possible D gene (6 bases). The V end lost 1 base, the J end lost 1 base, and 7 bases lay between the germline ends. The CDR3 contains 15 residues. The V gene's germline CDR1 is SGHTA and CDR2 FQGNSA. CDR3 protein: CASSLDGGNTGELFF. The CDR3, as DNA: TGTGCCAGCAGCTTAGACGGGGGGAACACCGGGGAGCTGTTTTTT.

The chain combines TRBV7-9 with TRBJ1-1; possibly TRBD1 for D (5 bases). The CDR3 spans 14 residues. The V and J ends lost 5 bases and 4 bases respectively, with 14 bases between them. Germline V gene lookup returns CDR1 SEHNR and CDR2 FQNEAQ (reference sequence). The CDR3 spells CASSPGGMGTEAFF. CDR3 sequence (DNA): TGTGCCAGCAGCCCCGGGGGAATGGGCACTGAAGCTTTCTTT.

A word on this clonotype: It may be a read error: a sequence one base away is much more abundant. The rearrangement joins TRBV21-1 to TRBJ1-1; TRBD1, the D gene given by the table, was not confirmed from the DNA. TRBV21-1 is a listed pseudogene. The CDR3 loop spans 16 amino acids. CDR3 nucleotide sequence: TGTGCCAGCAGCAACCCGGCCAGGGGGGGGCCTGGAGAAGCTTTCTTT. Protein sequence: CASSNPARGGPGEAFF.

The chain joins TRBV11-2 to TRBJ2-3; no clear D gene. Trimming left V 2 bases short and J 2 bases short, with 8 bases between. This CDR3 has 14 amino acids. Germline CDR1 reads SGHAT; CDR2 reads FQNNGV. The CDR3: CASSLRDLTDTQYF. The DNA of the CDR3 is TGTGCCAGCAGCTTAAGAGACCTCACAGATACGCAGTATTTT.

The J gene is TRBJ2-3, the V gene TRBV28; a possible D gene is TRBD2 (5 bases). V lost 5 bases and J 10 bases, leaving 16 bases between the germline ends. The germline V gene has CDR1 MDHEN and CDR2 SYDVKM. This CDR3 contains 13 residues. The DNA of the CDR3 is TGTGCCAGCAGTCTCTTAGGAGCGGTGGCGCAGTATTTT. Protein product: CASSLLGAVAQYF.

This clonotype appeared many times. Written as DNA, the CDR3 is TGCGCCAGCACCGACCTTATGGACGGAGGATTAGTTTCCCTCCACTTT. Its translation is CASTDLMDGGLVSLHF. This sequence joins TRBV5-1 and TRBJ1-6; D gene uncertain. Trimming left V 6 bases short and J 14 bases short, with 27 bases between. Germline CDR1 SGHRS, CDR2 YFSETQ. The CDR3 extends over 16 amino acids.

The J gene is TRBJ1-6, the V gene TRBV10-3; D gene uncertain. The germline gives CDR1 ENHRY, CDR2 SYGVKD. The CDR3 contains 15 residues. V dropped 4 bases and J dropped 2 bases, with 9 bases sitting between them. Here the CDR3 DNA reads TGTGCCATCAGTGGAAGGATTACCTATAATTCACCCCTCCACTTT. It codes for CAISGRITYNSPLHF.

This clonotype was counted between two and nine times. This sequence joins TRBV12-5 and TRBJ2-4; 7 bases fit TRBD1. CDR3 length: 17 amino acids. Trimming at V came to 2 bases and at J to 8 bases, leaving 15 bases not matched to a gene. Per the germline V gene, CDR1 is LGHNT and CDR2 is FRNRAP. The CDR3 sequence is CASGLPSGQPRSYIQYF. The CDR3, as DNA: TGTGCTAGTGGTTTGCCTTCGGGACAGCCCAGAAGTTACATTCAGTACTTC. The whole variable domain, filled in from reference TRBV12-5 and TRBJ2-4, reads DARVTQTPRHKVTEMGQEVTMRCQPILGHNTVFWYRQTMMQGLELLAYFRNRAPLDDSGMPKDRFSAEMPDATLATLKIQPSEPRDSAVYFCASGLPSGQPRSYIQYFGAGTRLSVL.

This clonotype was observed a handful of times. The CDR3 is CASSLGSSGSYEQYF. CDR3 DNA: TGTGCCAGCAGCTTAGGTAGTTCGGGGAGCTACGAGCAGTACTTC. The chain is built from TRBV7-3 and TRBJ2-7; D possibly corresponds to TRBD2 (5 bases). The V end lost 2 bases, the J end lost 3 bases, and 14 bases lay between the germline ends. CDR1 and CDR2 (germline): SGHTA, FQGTGA. The CDR3 runs to 15 residues.

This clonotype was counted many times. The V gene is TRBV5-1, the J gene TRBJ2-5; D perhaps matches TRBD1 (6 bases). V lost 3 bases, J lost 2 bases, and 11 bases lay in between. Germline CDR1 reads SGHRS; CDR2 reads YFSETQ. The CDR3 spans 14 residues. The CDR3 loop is CASSSGHGQETQYF. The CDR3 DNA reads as TGCGCCAGCAGCTCGGGACACGGACAAGAGACCCAGTACTTC. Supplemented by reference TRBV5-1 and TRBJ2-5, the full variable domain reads KAGVTQTPRYLIKTRGQQVTLSCSPISGHRSVSWYQQTPGQGLQFLFEYFSETQRNKGNFPGRFSGRQFSNSRSEMNVSTLELGDSALYLCASSSGHGQETQYFGPGTRLLVL.

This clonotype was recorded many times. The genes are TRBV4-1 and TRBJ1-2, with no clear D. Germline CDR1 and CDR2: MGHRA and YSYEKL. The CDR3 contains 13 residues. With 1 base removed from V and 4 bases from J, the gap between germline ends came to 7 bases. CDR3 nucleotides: TGCGCCAGCAGCCAAGCCTACGCCTATGGCTACACCTTC. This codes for CASSQAYAYGYTF.

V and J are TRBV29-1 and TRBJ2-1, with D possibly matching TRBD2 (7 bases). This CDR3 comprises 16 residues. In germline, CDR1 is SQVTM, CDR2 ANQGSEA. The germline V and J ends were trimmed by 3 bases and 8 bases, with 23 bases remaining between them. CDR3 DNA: TGCAGCGTTGAGGACGCGGGGGCCGATGGTTCAGATGAGCAGTTCTTC. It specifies CSVEDAGADGSDEQFF.

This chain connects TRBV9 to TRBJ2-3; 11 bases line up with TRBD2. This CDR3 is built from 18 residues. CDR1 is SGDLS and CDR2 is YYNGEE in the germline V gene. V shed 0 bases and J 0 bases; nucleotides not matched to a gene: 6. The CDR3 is CASSVGRSGGVSTDTQYF. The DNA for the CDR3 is TGTGCCAGCAGCGTAGGACGTAGCGGGGGGGTGAGCACAGATACGCAGTATTTT.

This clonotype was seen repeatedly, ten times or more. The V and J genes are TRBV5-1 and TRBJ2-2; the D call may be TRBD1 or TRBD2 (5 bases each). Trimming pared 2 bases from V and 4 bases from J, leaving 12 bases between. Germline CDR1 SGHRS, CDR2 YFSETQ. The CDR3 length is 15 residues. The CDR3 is CASSFGRGPTGELFF. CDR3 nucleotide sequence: TGCGCCAGCAGCTTCGGACGGGGCCCCACCGGGGAGCTGTTTTTT.